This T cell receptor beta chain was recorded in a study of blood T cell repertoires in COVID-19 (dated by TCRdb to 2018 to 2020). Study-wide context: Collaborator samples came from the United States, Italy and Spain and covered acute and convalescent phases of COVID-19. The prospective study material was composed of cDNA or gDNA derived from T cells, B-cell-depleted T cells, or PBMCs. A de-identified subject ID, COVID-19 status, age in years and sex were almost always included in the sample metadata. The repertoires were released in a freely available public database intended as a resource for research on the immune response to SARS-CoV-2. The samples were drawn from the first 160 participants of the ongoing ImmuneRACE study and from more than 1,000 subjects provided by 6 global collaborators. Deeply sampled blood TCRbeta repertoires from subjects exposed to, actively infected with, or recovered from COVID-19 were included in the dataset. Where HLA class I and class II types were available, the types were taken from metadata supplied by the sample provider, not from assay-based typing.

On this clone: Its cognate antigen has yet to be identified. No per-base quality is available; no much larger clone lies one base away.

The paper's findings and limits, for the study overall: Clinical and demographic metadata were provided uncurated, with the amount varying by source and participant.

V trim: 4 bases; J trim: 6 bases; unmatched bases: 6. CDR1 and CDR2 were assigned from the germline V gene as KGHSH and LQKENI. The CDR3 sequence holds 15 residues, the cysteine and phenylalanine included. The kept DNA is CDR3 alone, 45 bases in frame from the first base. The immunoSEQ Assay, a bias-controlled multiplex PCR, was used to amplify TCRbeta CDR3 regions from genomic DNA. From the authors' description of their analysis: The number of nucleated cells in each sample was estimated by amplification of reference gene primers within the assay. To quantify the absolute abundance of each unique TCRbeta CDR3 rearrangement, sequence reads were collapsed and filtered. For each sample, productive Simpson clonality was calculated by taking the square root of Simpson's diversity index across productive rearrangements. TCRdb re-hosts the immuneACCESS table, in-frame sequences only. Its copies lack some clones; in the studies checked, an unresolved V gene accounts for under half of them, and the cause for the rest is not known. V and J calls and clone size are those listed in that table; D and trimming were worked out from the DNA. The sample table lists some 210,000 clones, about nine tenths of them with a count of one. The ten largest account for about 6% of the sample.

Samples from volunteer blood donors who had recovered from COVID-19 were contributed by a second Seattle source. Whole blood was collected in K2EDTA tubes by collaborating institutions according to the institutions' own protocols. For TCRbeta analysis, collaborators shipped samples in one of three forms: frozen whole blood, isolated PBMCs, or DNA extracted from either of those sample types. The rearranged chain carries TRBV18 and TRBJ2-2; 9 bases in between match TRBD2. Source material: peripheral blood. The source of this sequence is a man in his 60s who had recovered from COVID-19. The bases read TGTGCCAGCTCACTGGTAGCGGGGGATGCCGGGGAGCTGTTTTTT. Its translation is CASSLVAGDAGELFF.